The source of this T cell receptor beta chain is a study of shared clonotypes between healthy human individuals. Method: immunoSEQ multiplex PCR; TCRdb's copy keeps in-frame clones and lacks some. The sample contains just over 2,000,000 clones, 85% to 95% of which appear only once. Study-wide findings and caveats: Represented genetic and exposure-history diversity was restricted by having few donors.

A split of CD4+ cells into CD45RA+ naive and CD45RA-negative memory subsets was performed. The CDR3 contains 13 residues. The junction had 4 bases not matched to a gene; V was cut back by 7 bases and J by 2 bases. Germline lookup yields CDR1 WSHSY and CDR2 SAAADI. Of note for this clone: Its cognate antigen is unknown.

The sequencing input was naive CD4+ T cells sorted from blood. The sample's subset: CD45RA+ positively selected. V usage is TRBV10-2 and J usage is TRBJ2-7; 8 bases line up with TRBD1. The origin of this receptor is a man aged 18 to 29 in good health. CDR3 coding DNA: TGCGCCAGCACCCAGACAGGGGCCTACGAGCAGTACTTC. It codes for CASTQTGAYEQYF.